This TCR beta chain was sequenced in a study of blood T cell repertoires in COVID-19. Across the whole study: Italy, Spain and the United States were the sources of the convalescent and acute COVID-19 samples.

The assay was immunoSEQ multiplex PCR, and TCRdb's table has in-frame clones only and misses some. The sample lists 150,000 or so clones, over 75% occurring once. Per the germline V gene, CDR1 is KGHSH and CDR2 is LQKENI. This CDR3 comprises 11 residues. Trimming took off 10 bases at V and 8 bases at J, with 14 bases between the two ends. This chain uses TRBV18 with TRBJ1-2; unclear D gene. This TCR was recovered from a man aged 35 to 55 who had recovered from COVID-19. Sequenced: PBMCs or T cells enriched from blood (not recorded which). CDR3 nucleotides: TGTGCCATCCGACTGACGGAGGGCTACACCTTC. Residues: CAIRLTEGYTF.